This T cell receptor (beta chain) originates from a study of shared clonotypes between healthy human individuals. Comment on this clone: What it recognizes is unknown.

Trimming cost V 0 bases and J 3 bases, with 8 bases left between them. Germline-derived CDR1 and CDR2 are LNHNV and YYDKDF (reference sequence). This CDR3 contains 14 residues. Regarding the study as a whole: Genetic and exposure-history diversity was limited by the few donors. Sharing of clonotypes among donors was expected to vary with sequencing depth.

The assay used deep level. TCRdb's table, derived via immunoSEQ multiplex PCR, lists solely in-frame clones and lacks some. Here the sample spans some 2 million clones, 85% to 95% being singletons. Only Caucasian adults living in Nashville, Tennessee served as donors. This TCR was recovered from a young man in good health. The rearrangement links TRBV15 to TRBJ1-1; no clear D. Sequencing was done on a sample of naive CD4+ T cells sorted from blood. Subset given: CD45RA+ positively selected. The DNA of the CDR3 is TGTGCCACCAGCAGAGATCGCAGTTACACTGAAGCTTTCTTT. Translated: CATSRDRSYTEAFF.